A single sample is the source of the 12 T cell receptor beta chains below, sequenced in a study of cytotoxic CD8 clonotypes in ibrutinib-treated CLL. Using immunoSEQ multiplex PCR, the repertoire was profiled, and TCRdb retains in-frame clones only, with some absent. The data contain about 200,000 clones, 72% of them singletons. The sequencing used PBMCs, collected after 24 months of ibrutinib treatment. The receptor set was obtained from a human donor with chronic lymphocytic leukemia.

This chain links TRBV7-2 with TRBJ1-5; 7 nucleotides line up with TRBD1. The CDR3 is 13 residues long. Trimming removed 2 bases from V and 8 bases from J; junction bases left unmatched: 3. Per germline, CDR1 SGHTA and CDR2 FQGNSA. CDR3 in amino acids: CASSLFQGEPQHF. The DNA of the CDR3 is TGTGCCAGCAGCTTATTCCAGGGGGAGCCCCAGCATTTT.

The V call is TRBV30, the J call TRBJ2-7; maybe TRBD2 (5 bases). Germline V gene lookup returns CDR1 GTSNPN and CDR2 SVGIG (reference sequence). V was trimmed by 2 bases and J by 1 base, leaving 6 bases between them. This CDR3 is 12 amino acids long. For the CDR3, the DNA is TGTGCCTGGAGTCGGGGATCCTACGAGCAGTACTTC. Protein product: CAWSRGSYEQYF.

The chain is built from TRBV7-8 and TRBJ2-3, with D perhaps TRBD2 (5 bases). The CDR3 covers 16 residues. The germline gives CDR1 SGHVS, CDR2 FQNEAQ. V was pared by 2 bases and J by 4 bases, with 16 bases between. The CDR3 coding sequence is TGTGCCAGCAGCTTATCGGCTAGCTTTAGCCCAGATACGCAGTATTTT. It yields the protein CASSLSASFSPDTQYF.

This chain uses TRBV30 with TRBJ2-7; 11 bases map to TRBD1. The CDR3 covers 15 residues. Germline V gene lookup returns CDR1 GTSNPN and CDR2 SVGIG (reference sequence). Trimming took 1 base from V and 6 from J; bases not matched to a gene: 8. Written as DNA, the CDR3 is TGTGCCTGGAGTGACCTGGACAGGGGGCGGGCCGAGCAGTACTTC. Translating gives CAWSDLDRGRAEQYF.

The V and J genes are TRBV27 and TRBJ2-1; 8 bases are shared with TRBD2. There are 17 residues in the CDR3. Germline V gene sequence: CDR1 MNHEY, CDR2 SMNVEV (reference sequence). After removal of 3 bases from V and 5 bases from J, the junction contained 12 bases not matched to a gene. The CDR3 DNA reads as TGTGCCAGCAGTTTCTACACTAGCGGTGTGGAAGACAATGAGCAGTTCTTC. This sequence encodes CASSFYTSGVEDNEQFF.

The V gene is TRBV7-2, the J gene TRBJ2-7; unclear D gene. The CDR3 extends over 14 amino acids. Germline CDR1 is SGHTA and CDR2 is FQGNSA. Trimming cost V 3 bases and J 3 bases, with 12 bases left between them. The CDR3 protein is CASSLRLLGYEQYF. CDR3 in DNA: TGTGCCAGCAGCTTGAGATTGTTGGGCTACGAGCAGTACTTC. The full variable domain, in which reference TRBV7-2 and TRBJ2-7 provide the parts outside the CDR3, is GAGVSQSPSNKVTEKGKDVELRCDPISGHTALYWYRQSLGQGLEFLIYFQGNSAPDKSGLPSDRFSAERTGGSVSTLTIQRTQQEDSAVYLCASSLRLLGYEQYFGPGTRLTVT.

J is TRBJ2-5 and V is TRBV7-6, with D unclear. The CDR3 has 12 amino acids. Germline CDR1 and CDR2: SGHVS and FNYEAQ. Trimming stripped 2 bases from V and 3 bases from J, with 4 bases between. Written as DNA, the CDR3 is TGTGCCAGCAGCTTATTTGAAGAGACCCAGTACTTC. As protein: CASSLFEETQYF.

This clone came up a few times. The CDR3 nucleotides read TGTGCCACCAATAATCAGCCCCAGCATTTT. Its protein product is CATNNQPQHF. The chain employs TRBV28 and TRBJ1-5; D is unresolved. The CDR3 consists of 10 residues. Germline assignment: CDR1 MDHEN and CDR2 SYDVKM. V gave up 10 bases and J gave up 4 bases, with 5 bases separating them.

J is TRBJ2-1 and V is TRBV2; the match to TRBD2 covers 11 bases. Germline CDR1 reads SNHLY; CDR2 reads FYNNEI. The CDR3 covers 15 residues. Germline trimming cut 1 base from V and 7 bases from J; bases unmatched to any gene: 3. CDR3 protein: CASSEVGLAVNEQFF. The DNA for the CDR3 is TGTGCCAGCAGTGAAGTGGGACTAGCGGTAAATGAGCAGTTCTTC.

V gene TRBV12-5 combines with J gene TRBJ2-1, with 8 bases matching TRBD1. CDR3 length: 13 residues. Unmatched junction bases numbered 4, after V lost 6 bases and J lost 6 bases. From germline, CDR1 is LGHNT and CDR2 FRNRAP. The CDR3 sequence: CASGPQGANEQFF. For the CDR3, the DNA is TGTGCTAGTGGCCCCCAGGGGGCCAATGAGCAGTTCTTC.

This chain links TRBV5-6 with TRBJ2-3; unclear D gene. The V and J ends lost 2 bases and 0 bases respectively, with 4 bases between them. The CDR3 consists of 13 residues. CDR1 is SGHDT, CDR2 YYEEEE, per germline. The CDR3 DNA reads TGTGCCAGCAGCTTCGTGAGCACAGATACGCAGTATTTT. Translated, it gives CASSFVSTDTQYF.

This chain uses TRBV25-1 with TRBJ2-5, with 8 bases fitting TRBD2. The junction had 1 base not matched to a gene; V was cut back by 6 bases and J by 1 base. CDR3 length: 13 amino acids. The germline CDR1 and CDR2 sequences are MGHDK and SYGVNS. The CDR3 DNA sequence: TGTGCCAGCAGGCTAGCGGGCCAAGAGACCCAGTACTTC. Translated, it gives CASRLAGQETQYF.